This T cell receptor (beta chain) comes out of a study of blood T cell repertoires in COVID-19. Study as a whole: Samples representing acute and convalescent COVID-19 were sourced from the United States, Italy and Spain.

Seattle patients were enrolled while actively infected and followed longitudinally. Germline V gene sequence: CDR1 SQVTM, CDR2 ANQGSEA. V gave up 4 bases and J gave up 4 bases; unmatched junction bases: 2. This CDR3 contains 13 residues. Generated by immunoSEQ multiplex PCR, the TCRdb table keeps only in-frame clones and is missing some. The data contain 90,000 or so clones, roughly 85% of them singletons. This TCR derives from a woman aged 60-70 years with COVID-19, enrolled during active disease. Sequenced sample: peripheral blood. V usage is TRBV29-1 and J usage is TRBJ1-5; TRBD1 matches 9 bases. The CDR3, as DNA: TGCAGCGTTGTGACAGGGGGGAATCAGCCCCAGCATTTT. Encoded protein: CSVVTGGNQPQHF.